This T cell receptor beta chain was captured in a study of Ad26.COV2.S vaccination and SARS-CoV-2 variants. As for the study in general: Ad26.COV2.S was injected intramuscularly once or twice, 56 days apart.

Generated by immunoSEQ multiplex PCR, the TCRdb table keeps only in-frame clones and is missing some. The sample has about 350,000 clones; roughly 85% are singletons. Study-wide results and limits: Similar non-spike TCR breadth was observed in recipients of vaccine and of placebo.

The CDR3 length is 12 residues. V was clipped by 4 bases and J by 8 bases, with 11 bases between them. Treatment indicated: 15 to 20 received Ad26.COV2.S at low or high dose, single or two shots; 5 received placebo; per-sample allocation not given. The study sampled participants on day 63 after the first vaccine or placebo injection. Regarding this clone: Antigen: not known.

This chain uses TRBV12-3 or TRBV12-4 with TRBJ1-1, with D uncertain. Source: peripheral blood, taken in a trial of Ad26.COV2.S vaccine versus placebo. The sequence came from a person aged 18-60 years who received the Ad26.COV2.S COVID-19 vaccine or a placebo. The CDR3 spells CASSSLGGEAFF. Here the CDR3 DNA reads TGTGCCAGCAGTTCCCTCGGTGGCGAAGCTTTCTTT.